These 14 T cell receptor beta chains originate from one sample sequenced in a study of T-cell reconstitution after alpha-beta-depleted transplantation in children. Preparation of the TCRbeta library was carried out with unique molecular identifiers. TCRdb reanalysed the PCR reads using MiXCR and keeps one entry per CDR3 protein. Of some 110,000 distinct CDR3 sequences listed, approximately 10% are singletons. The material was PBMCs, obtained before TCRalphabeta/CD19-depleted stem cell transplant. The receptors were sampled from a boy aged 2 to 10 with acute lymphoblastic leukemia, due to receive a stem cell transplant.

This clonotype was found a few times. The chain joins TRBV5-1 to TRBJ2-1; no clear D gene. V was cut by 0 bases and J by 12 bases, with 7 bases left in between. Germline V gene sequence: CDR1 SGHRS, CDR2 YFSETQ. The CDR3 is made up of 11 amino acids. In DNA, the CDR3 is TGCGCCAGCAGCTTGGGGTGGGTGCAGTTCTTC. Translating gives CASSLGWVQFF.

The chain uses TRBV20-1 and TRBJ2-7, with TRBD2 matching 9 bases. V was pared by 7 bases and J by 4 bases, with 5 bases of the junction left unmatched. This CDR3 is 12 amino acids long. Germline assignment: CDR1 DFQATT and CDR2 SNEGSKA (reference sequence). The CDR3 nucleotides read TGCAGTGTCAGCGGGAGGACATACGAGCAGTACTTC. It specifies CSVSGRTYEQYF.

This clonotype was counted a few times. The chain carries TRBV15 and TRBJ1-6, with D possibly being TRBD1 (5 bases). This CDR3 contains 18 residues. Germline V lookup: CDR1 LNHNV, CDR2 YYDKDF (reference sequence). V lost 0 bases to trimming and J lost 7 bases, with 19 bases between them. The DNA of the CDR3 is TGTGCCACCAGCAGAGAACGTATTGGGACGATTATGAATTCACCCCTCCACTTT. It encodes CATSRERIGTIMNSPLHF.

V gene TRBV20-1 combines with J gene TRBJ2-7, with TRBD2 identical over 8 bases. V lost 1 base and J lost 5; bases outside the gene matches: 7. CDR3 length equals 14 residues. The germline gives CDR1 DFQATT, CDR2 SNEGSKA (reference sequence). The CDR3 sequence is CSARVSGGRNEQYF. Here the CDR3 DNA reads TGCAGTGCTAGAGTTTCGGGAGGGAGGAACGAGCAGTACTTC.

This clonotype was seen ten or more times. The genes are TRBV5-1 and TRBJ2-1, with a tentative D call TRBD1 (6 bases). V gave up 2 bases and J gave up 6 bases, with 15 bases separating them. This CDR3 comprises 15 residues. The germline V gene has CDR1 SGHRS and CDR2 YFSETQ. CDR3 residues: CASSFTSRDTNEQFF. The CDR3 DNA reads as TGCGCCAGCAGCTTTACGTCCCGGGACACCAATGAGCAGTTCTTC.

In this sample, this clonotype turned up a few times. The gene calls are TRBV25-1 and TRBJ2-1; either TRBD1 or TRBD2 may fit D (5 bases each). Trimming shortened V by 6 bases and J by 12 bases, and 15 bases separated the two germline ends. The germline gives CDR1 MGHDK, CDR2 SYGVNS. The CDR3 runs to 12 residues. The CDR3 DNA reads as TGTGCCAGCAGCAAAGTGGGGGATCGGCAGTTCTTC. Its protein product is CASSKVGDRQFF.

This clonotype showed up many times. The chain carries TRBV5-1 and TRBJ2-3; D call uncertain. This CDR3 has 13 residues. Looked up from germline, CDR1 is SGHRS and CDR2 is YFSETQ. V lost 7 bases and J 2 bases, leaving 11 bases between the germline ends. CDR3 nucleotide sequence: TGCGCCAGCGGATTAGCCACCACAGATACGCAGTATTTT. Its protein is CASGLATTDTQYF.

As for this clonotype: The conserved phenylalanine or tryptophan normally closing the CDR3 is absent here, so this likely arose from a read error. V is TRBV20-1 and J is TRBJ2-1; TRBD2 agrees at 9 bases. Trimming at V came to 0 bases and at J to 3 bases, leaving 9 bases not matched to a gene. The CDR3 runs to 17 residues. The V gene's germline CDR1 is DFQATT and CDR2 SNEGSKA (reference sequence). In DNA, the CDR3 is TGCAGTGCTAGAGAAGGGCTAGCGGGGAGCGGCTACAATGAGCAGTTCTGC. It codes for CSAREGLAGSGYNEQFC.

In this sample, this clonotype turned up a few times. V and J are TRBV11-3 and TRBJ2-1; a possible D gene is TRBD2 (6 bases). Germline loops: CDR1 SGHNT, CDR2 YENEEA. V lost 5 bases, J lost 8 bases, and 16 bases lay in between. The CDR3 covers 14 residues. The CDR3 protein is CASSKSGSYDEQFF. The CDR3, as DNA: TGTGCCAGCAGCAAGAGCGGGTCGTACGATGAGCAGTTCTTC.

This clonotype appeared a few times. The chain links TRBV28 to TRBJ1-4; the match to TRBD1 covers 7 bases. Germline loops: CDR1 MDHEN, CDR2 SYDVKM. Unmatched junction bases numbered 5, after V lost 1 base and J lost 6 bases. The CDR3 loop spans 15 amino acids. The CDR3 reads CASSLYPGQYEKLFF. CDR3 nucleotide sequence: TGTGCCAGCAGTTTATATCCGGGACAGTATGAAAAACTGTTTTTT. The full variable domain, rest sourced from reference TRBV28 and TRBJ1-4, is DVKVTQSSRYLVKRTGEKVFLECVQDMDHENMFWYRQDPGLGLRLIYFSYDVKMKEKGDIPEGYSVSREKKERFSLILESASTNQTSMYLCASSLYPGQYEKLFFGSGTQLSVL.

This chain links TRBV7-6 with TRBJ2-2, with D perhaps matching TRBD2 (6 bases). This CDR3 comprises 19 residues. CDR1 is SGHVS and CDR2 is FNYEAQ in the germline V gene. V was cut by 5 bases and J by 5 bases, with 27 bases left in between. The CDR3 protein is CASSPDPPASRRGTGELFF. The CDR3 DNA follows: TGTGCCAGCAGCCCAGACCCCCCGGCTAGCCGCCGGGGGACCGGGGAGCTGTTTTTT.

The rearrangement links TRBV7-8 to TRBJ2-3; 8 nucleotides match TRBD1. The length of the CDR3 is 19 residues. V lost 6 bases, J lost 0 bases, and 17 bases stayed unmatched. Germline loops: CDR1 SGHVS, CDR2 FQNEAQ. The CDR3 sequence: CASSHDRGLGATSTDTQYF. CDR3 sequence (DNA): TGTGCCAGCAGTCATGACAGGGGATTGGGGGCCACTAGCACAGATACGCAGTATTTT.

The chain employs TRBV27 and TRBJ2-1, with D possibly TRBD2 on 6 matching bases. CDR3 length: 15 amino acids. Germline assignment: CDR1 MNHEY and CDR2 SMNVEV (reference sequence). Deletions cut 1 base from V and 6 bases from J, with 13 bases between. This CDR3 reads CASSLYPGAGNEQFF. The CDR3 DNA sequence: TGTGCCAGCAGTTTATATCCCGGAGCGGGCAATGAGCAGTTCTTC.

This rearrangement joins TRBV3-1 to TRBJ2-7; a possible D gene is TRBD2 (5 bases). Between the trimmed V and J ends, which lost 0 bases and 5 bases, there was a span of 11 bases. There are 14 residues in the CDR3. The germline gives CDR1 LGHDT, CDR2 YNNKEL (reference sequence). The CDR3 DNA is TGTGCCAGCAGCCAAGATCGGGAAGGCGACGAGCAGTACTTC. This codes for CASSQDREGDEQYF.